The next 24 T cell receptor beta chains were all read from a single sample in a study of cytomegalovirus exposure and HLA in healthy donors. PCR employed 60 Vbeta and 13 Jbeta primers. TCRdb's table, derived via immunoSEQ multiplex PCR, lists solely in-frame clones and lacks some. The sample holds some 130,000 clones, around two thirds seen once. The material sequenced was PBMCs. The receptor set was obtained from a woman between 55 and 75 years old in good health and CMV-seropositive.

This sequence joins TRBV5-1 and TRBJ2-5, with 11 bases lining up with TRBD1. Trimming at V came to 0 bases and at J to 5 bases, leaving 3 bases not matched to a gene. The CDR3 totals 15 residues. Germline V gene data show CDR1 as SGHRS and CDR2 as YFSETQ. CDR3 in DNA: TGCGCCAGCAGCTTGGGGACAGGGGGCGCGGAGACCCAGTACTTC. This sequence encodes CASSLGTGGAETQYF.

The chain employs TRBV7-8 and TRBJ2-7; a weak D match, TRBD1 (5 bases). CDR3 length equals 16 residues. The V gene lost 1 base and the J gene lost 1 base, with 14 bases spanning the gap. CDR1 is SGHVS, CDR2 FQNEAQ, per germline. Here the CDR3 reads CASSLVGRTLSYEQYF. The CDR3 nucleotides are TGTGCCAGCAGCTTAGTTGGGCGGACATTATCCTACGAGCAGTACTTC.

V gene TRBV5-5 combines with J gene TRBJ2-7; D uncertain. This CDR3 is built from 11 residues. The germline V gene encodes CDR1 SGHKS and CDR2 YYEKEE (reference sequence). V was pared by 4 bases and J by 3 bases, with 5 bases between. CDR3 amino acids: CASSPDYEQYF. The CDR3 DNA sequence: TGTGCCAGCAGCCCAGACTACGAGCAGTACTTC.

The chain uses TRBV6-6 and TRBJ1-1; the D is unclear. This CDR3 comprises 15 residues. V lost 6 bases, J lost 0 bases, and 14 bases lay in between. The germline V gene encodes CDR1 MNHNY and CDR2 SVGAGI (reference sequence). The CDR3 sequence: CASRDPAGLNTEAFF. DNA of the CDR3: TGTGCCAGCAGAGACCCAGCAGGTCTGAACACTGAAGCTTTCTTT.

This rearrangement joins TRBV5-6 to TRBJ2-1; 9 bases line up with TRBD2. The trim removed 3 bases at V and 6 bases at J, leaving 7 bases unmatched. The CDR3 totals 15 residues. In germline, CDR1 is SGHDT, CDR2 YYEEEE. CDR3 sequence: CASSYIAGEGNEQFF. The CDR3 DNA is TGTGCCAGCAGCTACATAGCGGGAGAGGGCAATGAGCAGTTCTTC.

The V gene is TRBV28, the J gene TRBJ2-7; 7 nucleotides match TRBD1. The CDR3 loop spans 14 amino acids. The V gene's germline CDR1 is MDHEN and CDR2 SYDVKM. Losses at the gene ends were 6 bases for V and 5 bases for J; bases not matched to a gene: 10. CDR3 region: CASSHGTAPNEQYF. DNA of the CDR3: TGTGCCAGCAGCCACGGGACAGCTCCTAACGAGCAGTACTTC.

The chain combines TRBV28 with TRBJ1-1; 9 bases fit TRBD1. V lost 6 bases, J lost 6 bases, and 5 bases stayed unmatched. The CDR3 extends over 13 amino acids. Germline loops: CDR1 MDHEN, CDR2 SYDVKM. The CDR3 region has the DNA TGTGCCAGCAGGGGACAGGGAGGGGCTGAAGCTTTCTTT. Translated, it gives CASRGQGGAEAFF.

The V call is TRBV5-1, the J call TRBJ1-1, with 8 bases matching TRBD1. CDR3 length: 13 amino acids. From germline, CDR1 is SGHRS and CDR2 YFSETQ. V lost 7 bases, J lost 2 bases, and 4 bases stayed unmatched. CDR3 residues: CASHQGANTEAFF. In nucleotides, the CDR3 is TGCGCCAGCCATCAGGGGGCAAACACTGAAGCTTTCTTT.

This clone occurred a few times. This chain uses TRBV5-8 with TRBJ1-2; 8 positions match TRBD1. This CDR3 comprises 15 residues. After removal of 6 bases from V and 6 bases from J, the junction contained 13 bases not matched to a gene. Germline lookup yields CDR1 SGHTS and CDR2 YDEGEE. CDR3 loop: CASNSPAAGGDGYTF. The CDR3 nucleotides are TGTGCCAGCAACTCCCCAGCTGCAGGGGGCGATGGCTACACCTTC.

The rearrangement joins TRBV5-1 to TRBJ2-1; 7 bases map to TRBD1. Germline CDR1 is SGHRS and CDR2 is YFSETQ. CDR3 length equals 16 residues. V lost 3 bases to trimming and J lost 8 bases; unmatched junction nucleotides: 14. This chain's CDR3 is CASSYQGDRQVDEQFF. The CDR3, as DNA: TGCGCCAGCAGCTACCAGGGGGACCGCCAGGTTGATGAGCAGTTCTTC.

The chain uses TRBV2 and TRBJ1-5; a possible D gene is TRBD1 (6 bases). The V end lost 5 bases, the J end lost 6 bases, and 17 bases lay between the germline ends. Germline CDR1 SNHLY, CDR2 FYNNEI. The CDR3 runs to 15 residues. The CDR3 sequence: CASSILEQGFQPQHF. In DNA, the CDR3 is TGTGCCAGCAGTATACTAGAACAGGGTTTTCAGCCCCAGCATTTT.

The chain carries TRBV9 and TRBJ1-2; 9 bases are shared with TRBD1. The length of the CDR3 is 16 residues. Per the germline V gene, CDR1 is SGDLS and CDR2 is YYNGEE. V was clipped by 0 bases and J by 3 bases; unmatched bases: 6. CDR3 protein: CASSVGGTGWDYGYTF. CDR3 DNA: TGTGCCAGCAGCGTAGGAGGGACAGGGTGGGACTATGGCTACACCTTC.

The rearrangement links TRBV27 to TRBJ1-5, with 8 bases aligning to TRBD1. This CDR3 spans 17 amino acids. Losses at the gene ends were 0 bases for V and 0 bases for J; bases not matched to a gene: 4. Germline CDR1 is MNHEY and CDR2 is SMNVEV (reference sequence). The DNA of the CDR3 is TGTGCCAGCAGTTTATCGGCAGGGGGCCATAGCAATCAGCCCCAGCATTTT. Translated, it gives CASSLSAGGHSNQPQHF.

This clone has just a few counts. This chain links TRBV5-1 with TRBJ2-1, with TRBD2 matching 10 bases. The CDR3 extends over 15 amino acids. V lost 0 bases, J lost 7 bases, and 4 bases stayed unmatched. Germline V lookup: CDR1 SGHRS, CDR2 YFSETQ. CDR3 coding DNA: TGCGCCAGCAGCTTGGCGCTAGCGGGAGTAAATGAGCAGTTCTTC. It translates to CASSLALAGVNEQFF.

The chain combines TRBV2 with TRBJ2-7, with 10 nucleotides matching TRBD1. The CDR3 extends over 13 amino acids. V dropped 8 bases and J dropped 4; count of bases not matched to a gene: 5. Germline loops: CDR1 SNHLY, CDR2 FYNNEI. CDR3 DNA: TGTGCCAGCGGGCGACAGGGGGCTTACGAGCAGTACTTC. Protein sequence: CASGRQGAYEQYF. Together with reference TRBV2 and TRBJ2-7, the CDR3 gives the full variable domain: EPEVTQTPSHQVTQMGQEVILRCVPISNHLYFYWYRQILGQKVEFLVSFYNNEISEKSEIFDDQFSVERPDGSNFTLKIRSTKLEDSAMYFCASGRQGAYEQYFGPGTRLTVT.

This clone has a single count. CDR3 in DNA: TGTGCCAGCAGCCAACAGGGGGCGAGATACGAGCAGTACTTC. This translates into CASSQQGARYEQYF. The V call is TRBV14, the J call TRBJ2-7, with 8 positions matching TRBD1. Losses at the gene ends were 2 bases for V and 4 bases for J; bases not matched to a gene: 4. This CDR3 is 14 amino acids long. The germline CDR1 and CDR2 sequences are SGHDN and FVKESK.

This sequence joins TRBV4-1 and TRBJ2-1; 7 positions match TRBD2. This CDR3 region has 20 residues. Germline assignment: CDR1 MGHRA and CDR2 YSYEKL. V gave up 0 bases and J gave up 0 bases; unmatched junction bases: 14. This CDR3 is CASSQEGPGGSGRSYNEQFF. CDR3 in DNA: TGCGCCAGCAGCCAAGAAGGCCCCGGGGGGAGCGGCCGCTCCTACAATGAGCAGTTCTTC.

The gene calls are TRBV18 and TRBJ1-3, with D possibly TRBD1 on 6 matching bases. Germline V gene sequence: CDR1 KGHSH, CDR2 LQKENI. This CDR3 comprises 16 residues. V shed 5 bases and J shed 0 bases, with 14 bases lying between them. CDR3 sequence reads: CASSSKDSGSGNTIYF. The DNA of the CDR3 is TGTGCCAGCTCATCAAAGGACAGCGGCTCTGGAAACACCATATATTTT.

The rearrangement uses TRBV7-6 and TRBJ2-7, with 8 bases aligning to TRBD1. Germline V gives CDR1 SGHVS, CDR2 FNYEAQ. Losses at the gene ends were 5 bases for V and 3 bases for J; bases not matched to a gene: 6. The CDR3 is made up of 14 amino acids. The DNA for the CDR3 is TGTGCCAGCAGCAGCCGGACAGGGAGCTACGAGCAGTACTTC. Its translation: CASSSRTGSYEQYF.

The chain employs TRBV6-5 and TRBJ2-2; 10 nucleotides agree with TRBD1. V lost 5 bases to trimming and J lost 3 bases; unmatched junction nucleotides: 3. Germline V gene lookup returns CDR1 MNHEY and CDR2 SVGAGI. This CDR3 comprises 15 residues. In DNA form, the CDR3 reads TGTGCCAGCAGTCCTGGACAGGGGGACACCGGGGAGCTGTTTTTT. Translating it yields CASSPGQGDTGELFF.

As regards this clone: At one of its ends the junction is not consistent with the germline gene, which may arise from a read error. The sample contains more than one DNA sequence encoding this CDR3. The chain combines TRBV2 with TRBJ1-1; D remains unclear. The CDR3 consists of 13 residues. Germline V gene lookup returns CDR1 SNHLY and CDR2 FYNNEI. The CDR3 sequence: CASSDSRNTEAFF. DNA of the CDR3: TGTGCCAGCAGTGATTCCAGGAACACTGAAGCCTTCTTT.

This clone was seen a few times. The chain combines TRBV12-5 with TRBJ2-7; weak D call: TRBD2 (5 bases). The CDR3 extends over 15 amino acids. The V gene's germline CDR1 is LGHNT and CDR2 FRNRAP. V was cut by 3 bases and J by 0 bases, with 12 bases left in between. The CDR3 bases are TGTGCTAGTGGTTTAGGTGGGCGGGTCTCCTACGAGCAGTACTTC. This codes for CASGLGGRVSYEQYF.

In this sample, this clone turned up a few times. The J gene is TRBJ2-1, the V gene TRBV7-3, with 9 bases that match TRBD2. This CDR3 region has 16 residues. Per germline, CDR1 SGHTA and CDR2 FQGTGA. The V and J ends lost 1 base and 2 bases, in that order; junction bases with no gene match: 3. In nucleotides, the CDR3 is TGTGCCAGCAGCTTAAATAGCGGGAGCGCCTACAATGAGCAGTTCTTC. Its protein product is CASSLNSGSAYNEQFF.

The rearrangement links TRBV10-3 to TRBJ2-5, with D possibly being TRBD1 (6 bases). V was cut by 3 bases and J by 4 bases, with 15 bases left in between. Germline CDR1 and CDR2: ENHRY and SYGVKD. The CDR3 contains 15 residues. The CDR3 coding sequence is TGTGCCATCAGTGACGGGGAACAGGGTGGAGAGACCCAGTACTTC. Translating gives CAISDGEQGGETQYF.